A single sample gave rise to the 8 T cell receptor beta chains below, sequenced in a study of blood T cell repertoires in COVID-19. The data were produced by immunoSEQ multiplex PCR, yet TCRdb's version contains in-frame clones alone and is incomplete. This table has about 96,000 clones, about 90% appearing once. The sequencing sample was made of peripheral blood. These receptors were obtained from a human donor with COVID-19, enrolled during active disease. The donor label of this sample is uncertain.

The chain joins TRBV5-1 to TRBJ2-5; 8 bases align to TRBD1. Germline lookup yields CDR1 SGHRS and CDR2 YFSETQ. V shed 4 bases and J 2 bases; nucleotides not matched to a gene: 7. The CDR3 contains 15 residues. The CDR3 is CASSVGTGNQETQYF. CDR3 coding DNA: TGCGCCAGCAGCGTGGGGACAGGCAATCAAGAGACCCAGTACTTC.

J is TRBJ2-5 and V is TRBV6-5, with a tentative D call TRBD2 (5 bases). With 5 bases removed from V and 5 bases from J, the gap between germline ends came to 15 bases. The CDR3 contains 14 residues. Germline V CDR1 and CDR2: MNHEY, SVGAGI. The DNA of the CDR3 is TGTGCCAGCAGTACAATCGGACTGGCGGAGACCCAGTACTTC. It codes for CASSTIGLAETQYF.

CDR3 nucleotide sequence: TGTGCCAGCAGCCACACAGGGTGGGCAGGGGGCCCCTACGAGCAGTACTTC. It encodes CASSHTGWAGGPYEQYF. The rearrangement joins TRBV14 to TRBJ2-7, with 8 positions matching TRBD1. This CDR3 contains 17 residues. CDR1 is SGHDN, CDR2 FVKESK, per germline. Trimming removed 3 bases from V and 2 bases from J; junction bases left unmatched: 12.

The V call is TRBV19, the J call TRBJ2-2; D is perhaps TRBD2 (5 bases). The V gene's germline CDR1 is LNHDA and CDR2 SQIVND (reference sequence). V lost 3 bases and J 6 bases, leaving 8 bases between the germline ends. The CDR3 is made up of 13 amino acids. CDR3: CASSISSPGELFF. The DNA of the CDR3 is TGTGCCAGTAGTATTTCTAGCCCCGGGGAGCTGTTTTTT.

V and J are TRBV9 and TRBJ2-7; unclear D gene. The germline V gene has CDR1 SGDLS and CDR2 YYNGEE. Trimming cost V 0 bases and J 0 bases, with 10 bases left between them. The CDR3 is 15 residues long. CDR3 amino acids: CASSVEAGTSYEQYF. The CDR3 DNA sequence: TGTGCCAGCAGCGTAGAGGCAGGCACCTCCTACGAGCAGTACTTC.

V usage is TRBV28 and J usage is TRBJ1-6; D is uncertain. The length of the CDR3 is 12 residues. CDR1 and CDR2 (germline): MDHEN, SYDVKM. Trimming took off 6 bases at V and 11 bases at J, with 11 bases between the two ends. The chain's CDR3 is CASSPGMPPLHF. CDR3 bases: TGTGCCAGCAGCCCCGGGATGCCACCCCTCCACTTT.

J is TRBJ1-1 and V is TRBV11-1; D remains ambiguous. Trimming cost V 5 bases and J 0 bases, with 7 bases left between them. The CDR3 consists of 13 residues. Germline assignment: CDR1 SGHAT and CDR2 FQDESV (reference sequence). CDR3 coding DNA: TGTGCCAGCAGCCGTAAATTGAACACTGAAGCTTTCTTT. Translating it yields CASSRKLNTEAFF.

The DNA of the CDR3 is TGTGCCAGCAGCGACCTCTTTGGGCCTAATCAGCCCCAGCATTTT. It is translated as CASSDLFGPNQPQHF. This rearrangement joins TRBV6-5 to TRBJ1-5; the D is unclear. The germline CDR1 and CDR2 sequences are MNHEY and SVGAGI. Trimming stripped 6 bases from V and 4 bases from J, with 16 bases between. The CDR3 loop spans 15 amino acids.